This passage covers 19 T cell receptor beta chains from one sample sequenced in a study of cytomegalovirus exposure and HLA in healthy donors. A multiplex PCR was run with 60 Vbeta primers and 13 Jbeta primers. The table came from immunoSEQ multiplex PCR; TCRdb's copy has only in-frame clones and leaves some out. The table records about 130,000 clones, roughly 85% of them present only once. Source material: PBMCs. These receptors were taken from a man between 35 and 55 years old in good health and CMV-seropositive.

The chain has TRBV28 and TRBJ2-7, with TRBD1 as a possible D gene (5 bases). The germline V and J ends were trimmed by 8 bases and 3 bases, with 17 bases remaining between them. From germline, CDR1 is MDHEN and CDR2 SYDVKM. The CDR3 is 14 residues long. The CDR3 region is CASLSLGAGYEQYF. The CDR3 nucleotides are TGTGCCAGCCTTTCCCTAGGGGCAGGCTACGAGCAGTACTTC.

The chain couples TRBV10-2 to TRBJ2-7; D remains unclear. Germline V gene data show CDR1 as WSHSY and CDR2 as SAAADI. The ends were cut back, 5 bases at V and 0 bases at J, with 8 bases in the middle. The CDR3 has 13 amino acids. CDR3 amino acids: CASSYFGSYEQYF. CDR3 DNA: TGCGCCAGCAGTTACTTTGGCTCCTACGAGCAGTACTTC.

The chain carries TRBV29-1 and TRBJ1-3; 10 bases agree with TRBD1. CDR1 is SQVTM, CDR2 ANQGSEA, per germline. The CDR3 runs to 13 residues. With 6 bases clipped from V and 7 bases from J, the junction kept 6 bases outside the gene matches. In DNA form, the CDR3 reads TGCAGCGTGGAGGACAGGGGGTATAACACCATATATTTT. It is translated as CSVEDRGYNTIYF.

For this clone: One end of the junction fails to match germline, which may point to a read error. Additional DNA sequences in this sample encode the identical CDR3. The chain couples TRBV19 to TRBJ1-2; no clear D. The CDR3 has 16 residues. Looked up from germline, CDR1 is LNHDA and CDR2 is SQIVND (reference sequence). In DNA form, the CDR3 reads TGCGCCAGTAGAGCTCCGAGTCTGGACTTTAACTATGGCTACACCTTC. Amino acid sequence: CASRAPSLDFNYGYTF.

Concerning this clone: The junction does not match germline at one end; this may be a read error. This chain connects TRBV30 to TRBJ1-4, with D hard to call. Germline-derived CDR1 and CDR2 are GTSNPN and SVGIG (reference sequence). This CDR3 region has 10 residues. CDR3 sequence: CAWSPRKTVF. The CDR3 DNA reads as TGTGCCTGGAGTCCTCGAAAAACTGTTTTT. Complete variable domain (other parts from reference TRBV30 and TRBJ1-4): SQTIHQWPATLVQPVGSPLSLECTVEGTSNPNLYWYRQAAGRGLQLLFYSVGIGQISSEVPQNLSASRPQDRQFILSSKKLLLSDSGFYLCAWSPRKTVFGSGTQLSVL.

This chain joins TRBV5-6 and TRBJ2-1, with TRBD1 matching 8 bases. The germline V gene has CDR1 SGHDT and CDR2 YYEEEE. The V segment lost 3 bases and the J segment 9 bases; nucleotides outside the gene matches: 2. This CDR3 contains 12 residues. The CDR3 sequence: CASSSGGGEQFF. The CDR3 DNA sequence: TGTGCCAGCAGCTCAGGGGGCGGTGAGCAGTTCTTC.

This clone occurred a few times. The gene calls are TRBV25-1 and TRBJ2-1; D might be TRBD2 (5 bases). The CDR3 is made up of 15 amino acids. Per germline, CDR1 MGHDK and CDR2 SYGVNS. V was shortened by 3 bases and J by 4 bases, with 13 bases between the two germline ends. CDR3 nucleotides: TGTGCCAGCAGTGATCTAGAGGGCCTTTACAATGAGCAGTTCTTC. Its translation: CASSDLEGLYNEQFF.

The sample holds a few counts of this clone. V usage is TRBV2 and J usage is TRBJ2-2; D gene ambiguous. Trimming took 7 bases from V and 8 from J, leaving 8 bases between them. CDR1 SNHLY and CDR2 FYNNEI come from the germline V gene. The CDR3 is 11 residues long. The CDR3 loop reads CASILGGELFF. The CDR3 DNA reads as TGTGCCAGCATCCTCGGGGGGGAGCTGTTTTTT.

This sequence joins TRBV6-5 and TRBJ2-2; the D is unclear. CDR3 size: 14 residues. Germline CDR1 reads MNHEY; CDR2 reads SVGAGI. The V gene lost 5 bases and the J gene lost 7 bases, with 14 bases spanning the gap. The CDR3 nucleotides read TGTGCCAGCAGTCCTCGGTTTTCTGGCGGGGAGCTGTTTTTT. Protein product: CASSPRFSGGELFF.

Here the CDR3 DNA reads TGTGCCAGCTCACGTAGACGACAGATGAATAAAGCCCAGGAACATGAGCAGTTCTTC. Residues: CASSRRRQMNKAQEHEQFF. The J gene is TRBJ2-1, the V gene TRBV18; TRBD1 might be the D (5 bases). This CDR3 spans 19 amino acids. From germline, CDR1 is KGHSH and CDR2 LQKENI. The V gene lost 4 bases and the J gene lost 8 bases, with 30 bases spanning the gap.

The gene calls are TRBV9 and TRBJ1-2; 10 bases align to TRBD1. V dropped 3 bases and J dropped 2; count of bases not matched to a gene: 10. CDR1 is SGDLS, CDR2 YYNGEE, per germline. The CDR3 has 17 residues. This CDR3 reads CASSDRQGAQLNYGYTF. The CDR3 DNA sequence: TGTGCCAGCAGCGATCGACAGGGGGCGCAATTAAACTATGGCTACACCTTC.

V and J are TRBV7-3 and TRBJ1-3, with a tentative D call TRBD1 (6 bases). The CDR3 consists of 16 residues. Deletions cut 5 bases from V and 2 bases from J, with 16 bases between. Germline values: CDR1 SGHTA, CDR2 FQGTGA. The CDR3 sequence is CASSPTGGQTGNTIYF. CDR3 nucleotides: TGTGCCAGCAGCCCGACTGGGGGACAAACTGGAAACACCATATATTTT. Full variable domain (rest looked up from reference TRBV7-3 and TRBJ1-3): GAGVSQTPSNKVTEKGKYVELRCDPISGHTALYWYRQSLGQGPEFLIYFQGTGAADDSGLPNDRFFAVRPEGSVSTLKIQRTERGDSAVYLCASSPTGGQTGNTIYFGEGSWLTVV.

The chain is built from TRBV10-2 and TRBJ2-1; 10 bases align to TRBD2. This CDR3 region has 19 residues. V dropped 6 bases and J dropped 3; count of bases not matched to a gene: 17. The germline CDR1 and CDR2 sequences are WSHSY and SAAADI. CDR3 nucleotides: TGCGCCAGCAGCCGCGAGGCTAGCGGGAGTCCGGGGGGCTACAATGAGCAGTTCTTC. As protein: CASSREASGSPGGYNEQFF.

V usage is TRBV4-1 and J usage is TRBJ2-7, with D unclear. V dropped 5 bases and J dropped 3 bases, with 8 bases sitting between them. This CDR3 region has 12 residues. Germline V gives CDR1 MGHRA, CDR2 YSYEKL. The CDR3 DNA sequence: TGCGCCAGCAGCGCGAACCGCTACGAGCAGTACTTC. This encodes CASSANRYEQYF.

The chain links TRBV7-6 to TRBJ1-1, with 9 positions matching TRBD1. CDR1 and CDR2 (germline): SGHVS, FNYEAQ. This CDR3 region has 16 residues. Losses at the gene ends were 5 bases for V and 5 bases for J; bases not matched to a gene: 12. The CDR3 nucleotides are TGTGCCAGCAGCCGAACACAGGGGGCAGGTAGGACTGAAGCTTTCTTT. Its protein is CASSRTQGAGRTEAFF.

The V and J genes are TRBV27 and TRBJ2-2, with D maybe TRBD1 (6 bases). Germline V gene data show CDR1 as MNHEY and CDR2 as SMNVEV (reference sequence). Trimming shortened V by 6 bases and J by 4 bases, and 15 bases separated the two germline ends. There are 15 residues in the CDR3. The CDR3 sequence: CASSRWNRATGELFF. The CDR3 region has the DNA TGTGCCAGCAGCCGGTGGAACAGGGCCACCGGGGAGCTGTTTTTT.

The chain links TRBV12-5 to TRBJ1-1; TRBD1 might be the D (5 bases). The V end was cut by 4 bases, the J end by 3 bases, with 15 bases between. There are 15 residues in the CDR3. Germline V gene lookup returns CDR1 LGHNT and CDR2 FRNRAP. The CDR3 here is CASGSFQGGDTEAFF. Written as DNA, the CDR3 is TGTGCTAGTGGTTCTTTCCAGGGAGGGGACACTGAAGCTTTCTTT.

This clone was seen only a few times. V is TRBV5-4 and J is TRBJ2-5; 13 bases are shared with TRBD2. The CDR3 loop spans 19 amino acids. Germline V gives CDR1 SGHNT, CDR2 YYREEE (reference sequence). V dropped 4 bases and J dropped 5; count of bases not matched to a gene: 17. CDR3 nucleotide sequence: TGTGCCAGCAGCCAAGGACTAGCGGGAGCGAAACTCGGGCAGGAGACCCAGTACTTC. It specifies CASSQGLAGAKLGQETQYF.

This sequence joins TRBV5-4 and TRBJ1-2, with TRBD1 as a possible D gene (6 bases). V lost 8 bases and J 4 bases, leaving 18 bases between the germline ends. The germline V gene has CDR1 SGHNT and CDR2 YYREEE (reference sequence). The CDR3 has 14 residues. The CDR3 DNA follows: TGTGCCAGTTTCCCGGCAGGGGTTAGCTATGGCTACACCTTC. Its protein is CASFPAGVSYGYTF.